This T cell receptor (beta chain) is drawn from a study of blood T cell repertoires in COVID-19. On the study more broadly: Samples of COVID-19 (acute and convalescent) were obtained from the United States, Italy and Spain.

Germline loops: CDR1 GTSNPN, CDR2 SVGIG (reference sequence). V was pared by 2 bases and J by 4 bases, with 5 bases of the junction left unmatched. This CDR3 has 14 residues. Only in-frame clones appear in the TCRdb table, and some are missing; sequencing was by immunoSEQ multiplex PCR. The profile covers approximately 100,000 clones, with roughly 80% appearing a single time and 2.5% to 3.5% taken by the ten largest. This sequence was found in an elderly woman with active or convalescent COVID-19. What was sequenced was peripheral blood. V and J are TRBV30 and TRBJ2-5; 9 bases are a match to TRBD1. In DNA, the CDR3 is TGTGCCTGGAGTTTAGGGACAGGGACAGAGACCCAGTACTTC. This gives the protein CAWSLGTGTETQYF. Filled out from reference TRBV30 and TRBJ2-5, the complete variable domain reads SQTIHQWPATLVQPVGSPLSLECTVEGTSNPNLYWYRQAAGRGLQLLFYSVGIGQISSEVPQNLSASRPQDRQFILSSKKLLLSDSGFYLCAWSLGTGTETQYFGPGTRLLVL.